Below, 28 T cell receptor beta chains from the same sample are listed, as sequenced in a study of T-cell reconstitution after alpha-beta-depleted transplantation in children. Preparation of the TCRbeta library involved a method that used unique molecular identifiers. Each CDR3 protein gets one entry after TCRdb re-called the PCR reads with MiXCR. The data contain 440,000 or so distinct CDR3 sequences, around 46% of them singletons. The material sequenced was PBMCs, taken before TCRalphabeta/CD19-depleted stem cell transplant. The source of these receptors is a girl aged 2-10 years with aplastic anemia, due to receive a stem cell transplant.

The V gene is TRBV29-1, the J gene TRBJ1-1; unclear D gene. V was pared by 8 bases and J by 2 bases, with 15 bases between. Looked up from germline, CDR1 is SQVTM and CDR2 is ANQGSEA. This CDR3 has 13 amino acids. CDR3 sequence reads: CSPSREGNTEAFF. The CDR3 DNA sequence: TGCAGCCCCTCGAGGGAGGGAAACACTGAAGCTTTCTTT.

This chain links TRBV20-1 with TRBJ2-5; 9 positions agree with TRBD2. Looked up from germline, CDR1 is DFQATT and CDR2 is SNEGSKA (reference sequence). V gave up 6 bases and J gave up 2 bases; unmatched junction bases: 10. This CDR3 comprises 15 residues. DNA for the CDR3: TGCAGTGCCTGGGGAACTAGCGGGCCACAAGAGACCCAGTACTTC. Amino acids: CSAWGTSGPQETQYF.

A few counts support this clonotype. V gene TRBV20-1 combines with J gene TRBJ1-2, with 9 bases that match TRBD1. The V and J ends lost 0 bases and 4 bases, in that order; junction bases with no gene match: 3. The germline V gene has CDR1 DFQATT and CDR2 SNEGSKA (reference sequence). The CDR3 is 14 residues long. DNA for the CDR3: TGCAGTGCTAGAGATTCGACAGGGGGCTATGGCTACACCTTC. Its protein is CSARDSTGGYGYTF.

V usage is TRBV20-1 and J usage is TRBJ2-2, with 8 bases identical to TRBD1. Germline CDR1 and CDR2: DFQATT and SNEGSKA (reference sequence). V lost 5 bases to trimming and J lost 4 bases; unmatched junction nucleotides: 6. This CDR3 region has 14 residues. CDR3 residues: CSAFRQGSTGELFF. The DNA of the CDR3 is TGCAGTGCTTTTCGACAGGGGAGCACCGGGGAGCTGTTTTTT.

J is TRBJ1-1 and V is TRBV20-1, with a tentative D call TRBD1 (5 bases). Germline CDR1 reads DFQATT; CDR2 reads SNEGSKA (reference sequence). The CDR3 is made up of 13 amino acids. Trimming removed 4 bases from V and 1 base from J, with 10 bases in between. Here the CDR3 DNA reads TGCAGTGCTATGGACACAACGAACACTGAAGCTTTCTTT. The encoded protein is CSAMDTTNTEAFF.

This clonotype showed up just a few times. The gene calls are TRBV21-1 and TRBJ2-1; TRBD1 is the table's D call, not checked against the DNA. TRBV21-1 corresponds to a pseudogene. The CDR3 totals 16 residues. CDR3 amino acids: CASSKERTGGYNEQFF. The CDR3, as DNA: TGTGCCAGCAGCAAAGAACGGACAGGGGGCTACAATGAGCAGTTCTTC.

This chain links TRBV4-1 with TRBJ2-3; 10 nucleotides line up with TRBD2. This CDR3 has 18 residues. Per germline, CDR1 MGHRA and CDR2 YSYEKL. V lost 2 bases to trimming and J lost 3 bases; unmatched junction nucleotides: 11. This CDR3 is CASSQSGIAGGRTDTQYF. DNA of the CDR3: TGCGCCAGCAGCCAATCCGGGATAGCGGGAGGCAGGACAGATACGCAGTATTTT.

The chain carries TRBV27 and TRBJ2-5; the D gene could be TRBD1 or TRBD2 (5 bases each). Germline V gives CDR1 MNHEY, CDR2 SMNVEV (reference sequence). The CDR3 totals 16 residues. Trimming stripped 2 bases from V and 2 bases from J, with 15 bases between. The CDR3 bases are TGTGCCAGCAGTTTAGGTTTGGCTGGGACGCAAGAGACCCAGTACTTC. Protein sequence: CASSLGLAGTQETQYF.

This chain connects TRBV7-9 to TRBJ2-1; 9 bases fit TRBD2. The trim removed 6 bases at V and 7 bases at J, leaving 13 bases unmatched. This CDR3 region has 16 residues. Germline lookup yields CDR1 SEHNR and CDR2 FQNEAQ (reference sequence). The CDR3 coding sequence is TGTGCCAGCAGTCAGCGCGGGAGGGGACCTAGTAATGAGCAGTTCTTC. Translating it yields CASSQRGRGPSNEQFF.

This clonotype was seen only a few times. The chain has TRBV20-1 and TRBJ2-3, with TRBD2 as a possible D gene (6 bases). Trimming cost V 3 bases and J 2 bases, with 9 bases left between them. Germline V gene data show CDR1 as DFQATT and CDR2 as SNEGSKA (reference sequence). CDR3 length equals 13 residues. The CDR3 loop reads CSASGRNTDTQYF. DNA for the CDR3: TGCAGTGCTAGCGGGAGAAACACAGATACGCAGTATTTT.

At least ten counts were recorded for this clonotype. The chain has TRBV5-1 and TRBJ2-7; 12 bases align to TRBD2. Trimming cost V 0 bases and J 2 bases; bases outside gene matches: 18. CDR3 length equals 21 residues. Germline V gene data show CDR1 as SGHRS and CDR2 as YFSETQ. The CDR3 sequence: CASSLASTGGRGLAGPYEQYF. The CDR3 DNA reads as TGCGCCAGCAGCTTGGCCTCCACCGGGGGGCGCGGACTAGCGGGGCCCTACGAGCAGTACTTC.

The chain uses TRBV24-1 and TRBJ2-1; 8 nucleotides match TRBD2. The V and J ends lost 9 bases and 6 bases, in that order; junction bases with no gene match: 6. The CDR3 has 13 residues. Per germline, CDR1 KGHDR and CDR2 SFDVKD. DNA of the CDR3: TGTGCCACCGGGACTAGGGGCGCCAATGAGCAGTTCTTC. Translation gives CATGTRGANEQFF.

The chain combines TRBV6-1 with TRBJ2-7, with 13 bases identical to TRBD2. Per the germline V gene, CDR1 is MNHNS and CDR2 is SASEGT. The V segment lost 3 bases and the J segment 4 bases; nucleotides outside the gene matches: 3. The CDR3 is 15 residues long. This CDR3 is CASSDGLAGAYEQYF. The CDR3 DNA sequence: TGTGCCAGCAGTGACGGACTAGCGGGAGCTTACGAGCAGTACTTC.

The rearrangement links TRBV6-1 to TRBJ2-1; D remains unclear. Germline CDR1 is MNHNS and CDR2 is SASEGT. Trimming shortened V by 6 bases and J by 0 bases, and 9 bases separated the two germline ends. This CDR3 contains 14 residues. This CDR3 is CASRLRSSYNEQFF. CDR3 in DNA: TGTGCCAGCAGACTCCGGAGCTCCTACAATGAGCAGTTCTTC.

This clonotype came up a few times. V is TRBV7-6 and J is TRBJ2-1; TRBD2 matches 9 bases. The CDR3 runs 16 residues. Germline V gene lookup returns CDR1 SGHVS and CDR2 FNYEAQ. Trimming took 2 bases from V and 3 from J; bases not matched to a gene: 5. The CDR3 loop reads CASSLRGREGYNEQFF. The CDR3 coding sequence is TGTGCCAGCAGCTTAAGAGGGCGGGAGGGCTACAATGAGCAGTTCTTC.

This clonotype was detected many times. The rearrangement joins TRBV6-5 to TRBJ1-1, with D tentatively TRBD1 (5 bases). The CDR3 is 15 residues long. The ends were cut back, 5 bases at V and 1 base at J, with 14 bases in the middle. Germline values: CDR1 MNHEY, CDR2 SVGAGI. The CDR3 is CASSPRGTQNTEAFF. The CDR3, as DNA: TGTGCCAGCAGTCCTCGAGGGACTCAGAACACTGAAGCTTTCTTT.

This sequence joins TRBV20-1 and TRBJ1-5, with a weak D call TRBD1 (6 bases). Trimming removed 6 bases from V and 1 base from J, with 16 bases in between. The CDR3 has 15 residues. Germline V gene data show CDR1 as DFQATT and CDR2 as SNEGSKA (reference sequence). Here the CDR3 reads CSASGHGVSNQPQHF. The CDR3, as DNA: TGCAGTGCATCGGGACACGGAGTAAGCAATCAGCCCCAGCATTTT.

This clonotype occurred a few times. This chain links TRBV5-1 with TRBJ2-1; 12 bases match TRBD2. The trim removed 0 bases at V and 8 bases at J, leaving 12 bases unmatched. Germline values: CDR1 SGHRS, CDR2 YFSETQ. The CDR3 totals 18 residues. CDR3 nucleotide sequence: TGCGCCAGCAGCTTGGCGGGTCTAGCGGGAGGGTTCGTCTATGAGCAGTTCTTC. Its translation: CASSLAGLAGGFVYEQFF.

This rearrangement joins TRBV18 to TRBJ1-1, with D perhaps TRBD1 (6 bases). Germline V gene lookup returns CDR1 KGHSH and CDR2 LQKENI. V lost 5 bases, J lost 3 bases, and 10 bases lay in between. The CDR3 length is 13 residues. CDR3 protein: CASSDGQHTEAFF. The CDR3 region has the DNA TGTGCCAGCTCAGATGGACAGCACACTGAAGCTTTCTTT.

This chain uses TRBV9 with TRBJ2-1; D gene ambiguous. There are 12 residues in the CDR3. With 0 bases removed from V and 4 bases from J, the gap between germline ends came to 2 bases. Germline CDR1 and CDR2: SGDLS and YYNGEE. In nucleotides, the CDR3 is TGTGCCAGCAGCGTAGGGTACAATGAGCAGTTCTTC. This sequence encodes CASSVGYNEQFF.

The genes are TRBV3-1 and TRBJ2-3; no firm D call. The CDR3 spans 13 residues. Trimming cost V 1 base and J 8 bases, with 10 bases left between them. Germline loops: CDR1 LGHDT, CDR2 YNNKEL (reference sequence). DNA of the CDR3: TGTGCCAGCAGCCAAGGTCACCAACCTACGCAGTATTTT. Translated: CASSQGHQPTQYF.

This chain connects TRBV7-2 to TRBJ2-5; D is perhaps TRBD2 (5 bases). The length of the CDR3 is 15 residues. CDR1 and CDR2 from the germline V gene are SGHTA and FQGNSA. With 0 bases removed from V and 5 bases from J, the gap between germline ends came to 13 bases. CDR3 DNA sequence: TGTGCCAGCAGCTTAGCTCGGGGATCGAGGGAGACCCAGTACTTC. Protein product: CASSLARGSRETQYF.

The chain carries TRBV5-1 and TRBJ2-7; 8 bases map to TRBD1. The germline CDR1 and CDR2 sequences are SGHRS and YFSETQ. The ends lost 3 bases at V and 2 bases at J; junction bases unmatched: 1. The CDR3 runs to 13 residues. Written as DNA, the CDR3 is TGCGCCAGCAGCTGGGGACAGGCCTACGAGCAGTACTTC. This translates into CASSWGQAYEQYF.

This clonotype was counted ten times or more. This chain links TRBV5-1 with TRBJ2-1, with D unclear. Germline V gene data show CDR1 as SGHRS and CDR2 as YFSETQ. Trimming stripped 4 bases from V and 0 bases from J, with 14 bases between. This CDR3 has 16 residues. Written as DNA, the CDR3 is TGCGCCAGCAGCCCGCTCTCGATGAGCTCCTACAATGAGCAGTTCTTC. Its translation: CASSPLSMSSYNEQFF.

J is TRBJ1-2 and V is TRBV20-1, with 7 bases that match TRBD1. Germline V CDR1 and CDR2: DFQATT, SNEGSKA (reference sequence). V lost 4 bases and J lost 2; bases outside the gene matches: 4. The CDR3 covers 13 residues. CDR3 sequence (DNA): TGCAGTGCTACCCGACAGGGCAACTATGGCTACACCTTC. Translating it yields CSATRQGNYGYTF.

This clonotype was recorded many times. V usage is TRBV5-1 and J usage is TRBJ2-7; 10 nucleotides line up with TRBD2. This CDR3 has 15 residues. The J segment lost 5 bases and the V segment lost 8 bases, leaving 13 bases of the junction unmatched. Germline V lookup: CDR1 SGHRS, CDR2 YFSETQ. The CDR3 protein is CASTGLAGEGHEQYF. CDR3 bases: TGCGCCAGTACGGGGCTAGCGGGAGAGGGCCACGAGCAGTACTTC.

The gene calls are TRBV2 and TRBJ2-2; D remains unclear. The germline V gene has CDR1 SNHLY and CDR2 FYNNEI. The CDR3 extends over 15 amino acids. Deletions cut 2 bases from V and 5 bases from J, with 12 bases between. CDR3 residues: CASSEYGRATGELFF. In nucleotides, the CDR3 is TGTGCCAGCAGTGAATACGGAAGGGCGACCGGGGAGCTGTTTTTT.

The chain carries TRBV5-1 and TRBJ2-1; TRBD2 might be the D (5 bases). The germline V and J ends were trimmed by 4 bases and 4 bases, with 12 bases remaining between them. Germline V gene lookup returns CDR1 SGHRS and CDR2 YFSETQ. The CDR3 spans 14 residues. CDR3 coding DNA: TGCGCCAGCAGCGATGGAGGAGCTTACAATGAGCAGTTCTTC. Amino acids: CASSDGGAYNEQFF.